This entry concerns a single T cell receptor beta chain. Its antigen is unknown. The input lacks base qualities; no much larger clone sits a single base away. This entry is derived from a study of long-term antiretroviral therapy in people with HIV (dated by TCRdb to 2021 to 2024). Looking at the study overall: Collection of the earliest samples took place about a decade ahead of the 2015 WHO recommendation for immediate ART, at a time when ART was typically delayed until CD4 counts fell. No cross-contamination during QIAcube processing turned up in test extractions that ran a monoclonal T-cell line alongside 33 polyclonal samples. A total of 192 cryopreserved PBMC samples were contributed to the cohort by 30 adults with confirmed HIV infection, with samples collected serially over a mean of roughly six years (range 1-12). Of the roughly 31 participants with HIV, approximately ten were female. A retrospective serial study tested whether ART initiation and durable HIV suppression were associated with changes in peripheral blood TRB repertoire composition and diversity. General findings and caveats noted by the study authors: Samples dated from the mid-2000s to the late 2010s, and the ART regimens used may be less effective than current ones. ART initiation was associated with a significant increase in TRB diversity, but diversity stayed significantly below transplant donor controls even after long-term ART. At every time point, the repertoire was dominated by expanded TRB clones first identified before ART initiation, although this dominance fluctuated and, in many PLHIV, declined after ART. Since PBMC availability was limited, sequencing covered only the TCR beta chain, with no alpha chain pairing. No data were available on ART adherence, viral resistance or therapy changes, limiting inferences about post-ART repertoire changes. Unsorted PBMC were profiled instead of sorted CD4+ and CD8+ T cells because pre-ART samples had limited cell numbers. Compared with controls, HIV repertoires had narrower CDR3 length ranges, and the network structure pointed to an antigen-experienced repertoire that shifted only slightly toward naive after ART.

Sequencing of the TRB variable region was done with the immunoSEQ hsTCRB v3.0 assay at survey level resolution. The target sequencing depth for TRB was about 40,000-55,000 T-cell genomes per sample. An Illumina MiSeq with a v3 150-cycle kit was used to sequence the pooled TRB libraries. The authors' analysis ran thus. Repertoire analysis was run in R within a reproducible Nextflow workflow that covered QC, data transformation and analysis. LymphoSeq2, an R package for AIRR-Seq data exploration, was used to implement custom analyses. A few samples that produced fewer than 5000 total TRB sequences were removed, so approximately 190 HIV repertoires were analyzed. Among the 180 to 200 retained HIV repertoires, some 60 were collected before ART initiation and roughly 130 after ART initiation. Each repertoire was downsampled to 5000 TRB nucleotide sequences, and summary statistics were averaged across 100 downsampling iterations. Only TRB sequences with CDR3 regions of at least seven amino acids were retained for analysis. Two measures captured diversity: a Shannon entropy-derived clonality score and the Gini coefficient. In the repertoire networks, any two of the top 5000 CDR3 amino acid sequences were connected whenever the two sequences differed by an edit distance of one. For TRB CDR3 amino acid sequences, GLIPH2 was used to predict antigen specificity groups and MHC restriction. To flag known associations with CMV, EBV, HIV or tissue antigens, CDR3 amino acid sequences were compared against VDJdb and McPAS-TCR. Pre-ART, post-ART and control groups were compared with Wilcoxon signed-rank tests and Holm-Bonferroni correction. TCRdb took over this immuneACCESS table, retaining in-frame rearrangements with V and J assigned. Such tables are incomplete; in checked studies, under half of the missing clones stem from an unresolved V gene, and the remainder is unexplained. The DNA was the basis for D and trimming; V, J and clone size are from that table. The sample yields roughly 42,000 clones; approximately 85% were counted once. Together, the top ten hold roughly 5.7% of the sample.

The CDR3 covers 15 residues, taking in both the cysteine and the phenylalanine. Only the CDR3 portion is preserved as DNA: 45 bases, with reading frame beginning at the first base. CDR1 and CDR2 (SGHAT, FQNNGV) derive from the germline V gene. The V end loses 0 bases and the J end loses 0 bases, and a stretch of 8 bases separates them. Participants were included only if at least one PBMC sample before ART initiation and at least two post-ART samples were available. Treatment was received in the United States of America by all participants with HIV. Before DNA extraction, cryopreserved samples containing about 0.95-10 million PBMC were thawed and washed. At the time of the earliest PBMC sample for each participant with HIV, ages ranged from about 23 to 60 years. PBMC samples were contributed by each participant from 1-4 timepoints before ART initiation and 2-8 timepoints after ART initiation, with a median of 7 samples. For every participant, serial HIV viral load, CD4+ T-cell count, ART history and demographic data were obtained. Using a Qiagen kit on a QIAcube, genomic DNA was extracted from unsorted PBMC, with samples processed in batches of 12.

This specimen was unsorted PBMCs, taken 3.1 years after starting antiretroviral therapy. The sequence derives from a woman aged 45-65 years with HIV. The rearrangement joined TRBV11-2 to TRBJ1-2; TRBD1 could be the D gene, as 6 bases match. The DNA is TGTGCCAGCAGCTTAGACCGGACAGCTAACTATGGCTACACCTTC. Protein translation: CASSLDRTANYGYTF.